This is a list of T cell receptor beta chains from one sample in a study of blood T cell repertoires in COVID-19. Only in-frame clones appear in the TCRdb table, and some are missing; sequencing was by immunoSEQ multiplex PCR. Of roughly 200,000 clones in the sample, roughly 90% were seen once. Sequenced: peripheral blood. These receptors all come from a man aged 70-80 years with acute or convalescent COVID-19. CDR3s include the opening cysteine and the closing phenylalanine or tryptophan. A D gene is named only where the DNA matches it firmly. Clone size is stated in some rows and not others, as once, few, many or a class when expanded.

.	TRBJ2-7	TRBV3-1/TRBV3-2	.	TGTGCCAGCAGCCAAGGTCTACCCTACGAGCAGTACTTC	CASSQGLPYEQYF
.	TRBJ2-1	TRBV12-3/TRBV12-4	few	TGTGCCAGCAGTGCTAGCGATCTCAATGAGCAGTTCTTC	CASSASDLNEQFF
.	TRBJ1-1	TRBV7-2	.	TGTGCCAGCAGCTCGTCAACAGGGATCCAAACTGAAGCTTTCTTT	CASSSSTGIQTEAFF
TRBD2	TRBJ2-1	TRBV7-6	.	TGTGCCAGCAGCCGGGGGGTAGCGGGAGAACTTGAGCAGTTCTTC	CASSRGVAGELEQFF
TRBD1	TRBJ1-4	TRBV7-9	.	TGTGCCAGCAGCTTAGCTGGGACAGGGGCTGAAAAACTGTTTTTT	CASSLAGTGAEKLFF
.	TRBJ2-2	TRBV5-3	.	TGTGCCAGAAGCTTGGGGCCTAACACCGGGGAGCTGTTTTTT	CARSLGPNTGELFF
TRBD1	TRBJ2-3	TRBV5-1	once	TGCGCCAGCAGCTCTGGGACAGACACAGATACGCAGTATTTT	CASSSGTDTDTQYF
.	TRBJ1-1	TRBV6-5	.	TGTGCCAGCAGTTACAACAGCGGGGGCACTGAAGCTTTCTTT	CASSYNSGGTEAFF
.	TRBJ2-5	TRBV7-8	.	TGTGCCAGCAGCTTTAGCCATAAAGAGACCCAGTACTTC	CASSFSHKETQYF
TRBD2	TRBJ2-2	TRBV7-2	.	TGTGCCAGCAGCTTACGTAGCCTAGCGGGAGCGAACGGGGAGCTGTTTTTT	CASSLRSLAGANGELFF
.	TRBJ1-1	TRBV7-2	.	TGTGCCAGCAGCTTGGGACACACCATGAACACTGAAGCTTTCTTT	CASSLGHTMNTEAFF
TRBD1	TRBJ2-1	TRBV11-2	.	TGTGCCAGCAGCTTAACAGGGGTAGGTGAGCAGTTCTTC	CASSLTGVGEQFF
.	TRBJ1-1	TRBV19	.	TGTGCCAGTAGTACCGGACAGTCGAACACTGAAGCTTTCTTT	CASSTGQSNTEAFF
.	TRBJ1-5	TRBV6-5	.	TGTGCCAGCAGTTCCACAATCGGCAATCAGCCCCAGCATTTT	CASSSTIGNQPQHF
TRBD1	TRBJ1-2	TRBV5-6	.	TGTGCCAGCAGCTCACCGGGACAGAACTATGGCTACACCTTC	CASSSPGQNYGYTF
.	TRBJ2-3	TRBV7-3	.	TGTGCCAGCAGCTTAGGGCAGGCCACAGATACGCAGTATTTT	CASSLGQATDTQYF
.	TRBJ2-1	TRBV6-5	.	TGTGCCAGCAGTCTTAGGGGTGGAGATGAGCAGTTCTTC	CASSLRGGDEQFF
.	TRBJ2-1	TRBV19	few	TGTGCCAGTAGTATTGGGGGCGGGAGATCCTACAATGAGCAGTTCTTC	CASSIGGGRSYNEQFF
TRBD1	TRBJ2-7	TRBV28	.	TGTGCCAGCCTCCGACAGGGGAACTACGAGCAGTACTTC	CASLRQGNYEQYF
TRBD1	TRBJ1-2	TRBV11-1	.	TGTGCCAGCAGCTTAGCCGGGACAGGGATAGGCTACACCTTC	CASSLAGTGIGYTF
.	TRBJ2-7	TRBV12-5	.	TGTGCTAGTGGTGGGGACTCAGTCGCCTACGAGCAGTACTTC	CASGGDSVAYEQYF
TRBD1	TRBJ2-2	TRBV6-2/TRBV6-3	.	TGTGCCAGCAGTTATCACCCGGGACAGCCGGAGACCGGGGAGCTGTTTTTT	CASSYHPGQPETGELFF
.	TRBJ2-5	TRBV19	.	TGTGCCAGTAGAAAAGTGGGGAGTCAAGAGACCCAGTACTTC	CASRKVGSQETQYF
.	TRBJ2-1	TRBV19	once	TGTGCCAGTAGTCCCGGGGACTCGACCAATGAGCAGTTCTTC	CASSPGDSTNEQFF
TRBD1	TRBJ1-4	TRBV5-1	.	TGCGCCAGCAGCTCAGGGGGCGGGAATGAAAAACTGTTTTTT	CASSSGGGNEKLFF
TRBD1	TRBJ2-7	TRBV19	.	TGTGCCAGTAGTACGAGGGGGCCCTACGAGCAGTACTTC	CASSTRGPYEQYF
TRBD1	TRBJ1-3	TRBV7-9	.	TGTGCCAGCAGCTTAGAAGGGACAGGAAGAGACACCATATATTTT	CASSLEGTGRDTIYF
TRBD1	TRBJ1-2	TRBV28	few	TGTGCCAGCAGTGACTCCGGGACAGTTTATGGCTACACCTTC	CASSDSGTVYGYTF
.	TRBJ1-1	TRBV2	once	TGTGCCAGCAGTTTCGGGACACCCACTGAAGCTTTCTTT	CASSFGTPTEAFF
.	TRBJ2-7	TRBV4-2	.	TGTGCCAGCAGCCAAGAGACGAAGGGGACTGGTGAGCAGTACTTC	CASSQETKGTGEQYF
.	TRBJ2-7	TRBV2	few	TGTGCCAGCAGTGAAACTAACTACGAGCAGTACTTC	CASSETNYEQYF
TRBD1	TRBJ2-2	TRBV19	.	TGTGCCAGTAGTAAACCCGGGACAGGGGTCGCCGGGGAGCTGTTTTTT	CASSKPGTGVAGELFF
TRBD2	TRBJ2-5	TRBV5-1	.	TGCGCCAGCAGCTTGGAAGCTAGCGGGAGTGAGACCCAGTACTTC	CASSLEASGSETQYF
.	TRBJ2-5	TRBV20-1	.	TGCAGTGCTCGTTCAGAAGAGACCCAGTACTTC	CSARSEETQYF
TRBD2	TRBJ2-1	TRBV9	.	TGTGCCAGCAGCGTAGCTAGCGGGAGCGTCTATGAGCAGTTCTTC	CASSVASGSVYEQFF
.	TRBJ1-2	TRBV24-1	.	TGTGCCACCAGGGACGGTGGGGGCCAAGGGGGCTACACCTTC	CATRDGGGQGGYTF
.	TRBJ2-7	TRBV28	few	TGTGCCAGCAGTACTAGTCCGGGAGAGCAGTACTTC	CASSTSPGEQYF
TRBD2	TRBJ2-2	TRBV7-9	.	TGTGCCAGCAGATCTAGCGGGACCTCGAACACCGGGGAGCTGTTTTTT	CASRSSGTSNTGELFF
TRBD1	TRBJ1-1	TRBV5-1	.	TGCGCCAGCAGCTCCGGGACAGCGAACACTGAAGCTTTCTTT	CASSSGTANTEAFF
TRBD1	TRBJ2-2	TRBV18	once	TGTGCCAGCTCACCTTCACAGGGGGCAGACACCGGGGAGCTGTTTTTT	CASSPSQGADTGELFF
TRBD1	TRBJ1-4	TRBV5-6	.	TGTGCCAGCAGCGCGTGGACAGGGAATGAAAAACTGTTTTTT	CASSAWTGNEKLFF
.	TRBJ2-1	TRBV3-1/TRBV3-2	.	TGTGCCAGCAGCCATTCGGCGGGCGAGCAGTTCTTC	CASSHSAGEQFF
.	TRBJ2-3	TRBV18	.	TGTGCCAGCTCACCTGGGATTAGCGGACGCACAGATACGCAGTATTTT	CASSPGISGRTDTQYF
.	TRBJ1-1	TRBV5-5	once	TGTGCCAGCAGCCCGCCCGGGGCCCTCGGAGGGGCTTTCTTT	CASSPPGALGGAFF
TRBD2	TRBJ2-1	TRBV11-2	.	TGTGCCAGCAGCCCACGGACTAGCGGGAGTAATGAGCAGTTCTTC	CASSPRTSGSNEQFF
.	TRBJ1-1	TRBV12-3/TRBV12-4	.	TGTGCCAGCATAGGGGATAAGTATACTGAAGCTTTCTTT	CASIGDKYTEAFF
.	TRBJ1-4	TRBV28	.	TGTGCCAGCAGACCAGGAACTAATGAAAAACTGTTTTTT	CASRPGTNEKLFF
.	TRBJ1-5	TRBV2	.	TGTGCCAGCAGAGGAGGGATCGATCAGCCCCAGCATTTT	CASRGGIDQPQHF
.	TRBJ1-1	TRBV7-8	.	TGTGCCAGCAGCCCACCGGGAGGGAAGGCTTTCTTT	CASSPPGGKAFF
TRBD2	TRBJ2-7	TRBV4-2	.	TGTGCCAGCAGCCAAGGGGGGACTAGCGGCTACGAGCAGTACTTC	CASSQGGTSGYEQYF
.	TRBJ1-6	TRBV2	.	TGTGCCAGCAGTCCGTTCTTCGGTAATTCACCCCTCCACTTT	CASSPFFGNSPLHF
.	TRBJ2-1	TRBV18	once	TGTGCCAGCTCACCACCGTGGGGCAGGGACACATTGGAGCAGTTCTTC	CASSPPWGRDTLEQFF
.	TRBJ1-1	TRBV19	.	TGTGCCAGTAGCCTCACCCTTGGCACAGTGAACACTGAAGCTTTCTTT	CASSLTLGTVNTEAFF